This TCR beta chain was identified during a study of control samples from healthy donors and cancer patients. Sequencing used immunoSEQ multiplex PCR; TCRdb keeps in-frame clones, though not all of them. The table lists over 150,000 clones, around 90% of them singletons. The clonotype originates from a woman aged 45-60 years in good health. Sequencing input: blood.

DNA of the CDR3: TGCGCCAGCAGCCACAGAGGACTAGCAGAGACAGATACGCAGTATTTT. This codes for CASSHRGLAETDTQYF. V gene TRBV4-3 combines with J gene TRBJ2-3; 8 bases align to TRBD2. This CDR3 has 16 amino acids. Trimming at V came to 3 bases and at J to 3 bases, leaving 8 bases not matched to a gene. Germline values: CDR1 LGHNA, CDR2 YSLEER.